These T cell receptor beta chains were read from a single sample in a study of spatial heterogeneity in lung cancer. MiXCR was run by TCRdb on the 5' RACE reads, yielding one entry per CDR3 protein. The sample has approximately 92,000 distinct CDR3 sequences, approximately 12% seen once. The sequenced sample was PBMCs, obtained at surgery. All receptors come from a male donor with early-stage non-small cell lung cancer. CDR3s leave out the opening cysteine and the closing phenylalanine or tryptophan.

cdr3_length v_call cdr3_aa
14 TRBV11-2 ASSPGLAGVADTQY
15 TRBV5-1 ASSLEIRLAGEETQY
13 TRBV6-2/TRBV6-3 ASSYSLAGPDTQY
12 TRBV20-1 SARDRPSSYEQY
16 TRBV30 AWSGNLGTSSSYNEQF
12 TRBV5-6 ASSSGQGTQPQH
13 TRBV6-6 ASGEVPDYNSPLH
15 TRBV4-3 ASSQGTSGRSQETQY
12 TRBV7-9 ASSLWESQETQY
14 TRBV20-1 SASGGTGSSYNEQF
14 TRBV5-1 ASSLGRGREENEQF
13 TRBV6-2/TRBV6-3 ASTSHTGGGYEQY
12 TRBV20-1 SARDGQSSYEQY
14 TRBV10-3 AISESVTSGDNEQF
11 TRBV5-1 ASSKGQSDTQY
12 TRBV30 AWGTSGAYNEQF
12 TRBV20-1 SAPQVPGDNEQF
14 TRBV4-2 ASSRSSGGAQETQY
13 TRBV20-1 SARDRTGWNTEAF
14 TRBV7-2 ASSLDGAGGPNEQF
13 TRBV24-1 ATSDRAQKLNEQF
10 TRBV2 ASMGFGNEQF
13 TRBV10-2 ASRPGLGSTGELF